This entry describes one TCR beta chain. What it binds is not known. A single record per CDR3 protein comes from TCRdb applying MiXCR to the 5' RACE reads. Here the sample spans more than 1.5 million distinct CDR3 sequences, roughly a third being singletons. Germline CDR1 is SGDLS and CDR2 is YYNGEE. Trimming at V came to 2 bases and at J to 4 bases, leaving 6 bases not matched to a gene. The CDR3 spans 16 residues. The data were obtained in a study of identical twins. Overall study findings and caveats: Twins shared out-of-frame alpha sequences with excess low generation probability. Invariant cells of the MAIT and iNKT types might have partly distorted the zero-insertion analyses.

Healthy Caucasians provided all donations. The specimen was cord blood. This receptor was obtained from a newborn girl in good health. The gene calls are TRBV9 and TRBJ2-1; 10 bases line up with TRBD1. The CDR3 is CASSVGGTGDYNEQFF. Here the CDR3 DNA reads TGTGCCAGCAGCGTCGGGGGGACAGGGGATTACAATGAGCAGTTCTTC.